The 20 T cell receptor beta chains reported below all come from one sample, sequenced in a study of cytomegalovirus exposure and HLA in healthy donors. Researchers ran the PCR with 60 Vbeta and 13 Jbeta primers. Sequenced by immunoSEQ multiplex PCR; TCRdb stores in-frame clones only, minus some. The ten most abundant clones cover approximately 0.88% of a sample with over 120,000 clones. Sequenced input: PBMCs. These receptors all come from a male donor in good health and CMV-seronegative.

This chain joins TRBV4-3 and TRBJ1-1; no definite D call. This CDR3 has 15 amino acids. Germline values: CDR1 LGHNA, CDR2 YSLEER. Trimming removed 0 bases at V and 2 bases at J, with 10 bases between. In DNA form, the CDR3 reads TGCGCCAGCAGCCAAGATTGGGCAGGAAACACTGAAGCTTTCTTT. It translates to CASSQDWAGNTEAFF.

This chain uses TRBV9 with TRBJ1-2, with 9 bases fitting TRBD1. The junction had 8 bases not matched to a gene; V was cut back by 4 bases and J by 4 bases. CDR3 length equals 15 residues. In germline, CDR1 is SGDLS, CDR2 YYNGEE. This CDR3 reads CASSPGQGAGYGYTF. CDR3 in DNA: TGTGCCAGCAGCCCGGGACAGGGAGCCGGCTATGGCTACACCTTC.

The chain employs TRBV15 and TRBJ1-2, with D unresolved. Per the germline V gene, CDR1 is LNHNV and CDR2 is YYDKDF (reference sequence). The CDR3 spans 11 residues. V lost 8 bases and J 8 bases, leaving 12 bases between the germline ends. CDR3 coding DNA: TGTGCCACCGCCCGAGATCACGGCTACACCTTC. Translated, it gives CATARDHGYTF. The whole variable domain, remainder taken from reference TRBV15 and TRBJ1-2, is DAMVIQNPRYQVTQFGKPVTLSCSQTLNHNVMYWYQQKSSQAPKLLFHYYDKDFNNEADTPDNFQSRRPNTSFCFLDIRSPGLGDTAMYLCATARDHGYTFGSGTRLTVV.

This chain uses TRBV21-1 with TRBJ2-3; the table's D call of TRBD2 was not tested on the DNA. TRBV21-1 is marked as a pseudogene. The CDR3 consists of 15 residues. The DNA of the CDR3 is TGTGCCAGCAGCAAGGTTGCAGGACTTGCAGATACGCAGTATTTT. It specifies CASSKVAGLADTQYF.

The chain links TRBV6-5 to TRBJ2-5; 8 bases match TRBD2. V shed 4 bases, J shed 5 bases, and the junction held 12 bases outside the gene matches. This CDR3 spans 16 amino acids. CDR1 is MNHEY, CDR2 SVGAGI, per germline. CDR3 sequence reads: CASSSPIAGRIETQYF. For the CDR3, the DNA is TGTGCCAGCAGTTCCCCCATAGCGGGACGGATTGAGACCCAGTACTTC.

The V and J genes are TRBV19 and TRBJ1-1; D may be TRBD1 (5 bases). This CDR3 is built from 14 residues. Trimming left V 5 bases short and J 1 base short, with 11 bases between. CDR1 and CDR2 from the germline V gene are LNHDA and SQIVND (reference sequence). The DNA of the CDR3 is TGTGCCAGTAGTCCTCTAGGGGAGAACACTGAAGCTTTCTTT. Translation gives CASSPLGENTEAFF. The full variable domain, with the rest looked up from reference TRBV19 and TRBJ1-1, is DGGITQSPKYLFRKEGQNVTLSCEQNLNHDAMYWYRQDPGQGLRLIYYSQIVNDFQKGDIAEGYSVSREKKESFPLTVTSAQKNPTAFYLCASSPLGENTEAFFGQGTRLTVV.

V usage is TRBV7-9 and J usage is TRBJ2-3; D gene unclear. V lost 0 bases and J lost 7, with 26 bases in between. Germline V gives CDR1 SEHNR, CDR2 FQNEAQ (reference sequence). The CDR3 extends over 19 amino acids. The CDR3 DNA reads as TGTGCCAGCAGCTTAGCCTCCTTGCCTTCCCCACTGGTCCCGAATACGCAGTATTTT. Its protein is CASSLASLPSPLVPNTQYF.

The chain links TRBV6-1 to TRBJ2-3; the match to TRBD2 covers 12 bases. Trimming removed 3 bases from V and 2 bases from J; junction bases left unmatched: 9. Germline CDR1 MNHNS, CDR2 SASEGT. The CDR3 consists of 18 residues. In DNA, the CDR3 is TGTGCCAGCAGTGATCTAGCGGGAGGGCCAGTATACACAGATACGCAGTATTTT. Amino acids: CASSDLAGGPVYTDTQYF.

This sequence joins TRBV28 and TRBJ1-1, with no clear D. Germline CDR1 is MDHEN and CDR2 is SYDVKM. The CDR3 runs to 13 residues. V lost 5 bases to trimming and J lost 6 bases, with 13 bases between them. For the CDR3, the DNA is TGTGCCAGCAGTGAGCCGGGGATTTCTGAAGCTTTCTTT. It translates to CASSEPGISEAFF.

This rearrangement joins TRBV4-2 to TRBJ2-3, with 11 bases matching TRBD1. Per the germline V gene, CDR1 is LGHNA and CDR2 is YNFKEQ. After removal of 2 bases from V and 2 bases from J, the junction contained 9 bases not matched to a gene. The CDR3 is made up of 18 amino acids. CDR3: CASSQFLRGQGATDTQYF. CDR3 nucleotide sequence: TGTGCCAGCAGCCAATTTCTCCGTGGACAGGGGGCCACAGATACGCAGTATTTT.

This chain joins TRBV18 and TRBJ1-6; 7 bases are shared with TRBD1. The CDR3 totals 15 residues. V lost 4 bases, J lost 5 bases, and 5 bases stayed unmatched. Germline lookup yields CDR1 KGHSH and CDR2 LQKENI. CDR3 DNA sequence: TGTGCCAGCTCACGCGTGACAGGGAATAATTCACCCCTCCACTTT. Translation gives CASSRVTGNNSPLHF.

The chain recombines TRBV6-5 with TRBJ1-5; tentative D call: TRBD1 (6 bases). This CDR3 spans 16 amino acids. Germline lookup yields CDR1 MNHEY and CDR2 SVGAGI. The V and J ends lost 2 bases and 0 bases respectively, with 11 bases between them. CDR3 DNA: TGTGCCAGCAGTTACGGGGCAGGGGATAGCAATCAGCCCCAGCATTTT. It yields the protein CASSYGAGDSNQPQHF.

J is TRBJ2-2 and V is TRBV5-1; 8 nucleotides agree with TRBD1. Germline CDR1 is SGHRS and CDR2 is YFSETQ. This CDR3 comprises 15 residues. V shed 4 bases and J 5 bases; nucleotides not matched to a gene: 7. The CDR3 DNA follows: TGCGCCAGCAGCCCCGGGACAGGCTTAACCGGGGAGCTGTTTTTT. As protein: CASSPGTGLTGELFF.

The J gene is TRBJ2-3, the V gene TRBV30; the D gene is possibly TRBD1 (7 bases). Germline assignment: CDR1 GTSNPN and CDR2 SVGIG (reference sequence). CDR3 length: 15 amino acids. V was cut by 0 bases and J by 3 bases, with 13 bases left in between. The CDR3 region is CAWSVRAGGTDTQYF. The CDR3 DNA reads TGTGCCTGGAGTGTACGGGCAGGGGGGACAGATACGCAGTATTTT.

In DNA, the CDR3 is TGTGCCAGCAGCTCACAGGGTCATGAGCAGTTCTTC. The encoded protein is CASSSQGHEQFF. The rearrangement joins TRBV11-3 to TRBJ2-1; perhaps TRBD1 as D (6 bases). The CDR3 runs 12 residues. CDR1 is SGHNT and CDR2 is YENEEA in the germline V gene. Trimming shortened V by 4 bases and J by 8 bases, and 9 bases separated the two germline ends.

The V call is TRBV30, the J call TRBJ2-7; 7 bases line up with TRBD2. The germline V gene has CDR1 GTSNPN and CDR2 SVGIG (reference sequence). The V gene end was trimmed by 7 bases and the J gene end by 3 bases; junction bases not matched to a gene: 9. This CDR3 spans 13 amino acids. The CDR3 loop is CAYMGGFHYEQYF. CDR3 nucleotide sequence: TGTGCCTACATGGGGGGGTTCCACTACGAGCAGTACTTC.

The chain employs TRBV9 and TRBJ1-1, with TRBD1 as a possible D gene (6 bases). The germline gives CDR1 SGDLS, CDR2 YYNGEE. V was clipped by 5 bases and J by 6 bases, with 11 bases between them. The CDR3 consists of 12 residues. The CDR3 nucleotides read TGTGCCAGCAGTGTCCCAGGGGCTGAAGCTTTCTTT. This gives the protein CASSVPGAEAFF. Full variable domain (outside the CDR3, taken from reference TRBV9 and TRBJ1-1): DSGVTQTPKHLITATGQRVTLRCSPRSGDLSVYWYQQSLDQGLQFLIQYYNGEERAKGNILERFSAQQFPDLHSELNLSSLELGDSALYFCASSVPGAEAFFGQGTRLTVV.

This sequence joins TRBV5-6 and TRBJ2-7; D not resolved. The V and J ends lost 7 bases and 2 bases respectively, with 7 bases between them. The CDR3 spans 11 residues. The V gene's germline CDR1 is SGHDT and CDR2 YYEEEE. The CDR3 nucleotides read TGTGCCAGCTCCTCTACCTACGAGCAGTACTTC. Protein product: CASSSTYEQYF.

The chain employs TRBV18 and TRBJ1-6; D is ambiguous. Trimming removed 4 bases at V and 9 bases at J, with 13 bases between. There are 14 residues in the CDR3. Germline CDR1 KGHSH, CDR2 LQKENI. In DNA, the CDR3 is TGTGCCAGCTCACTAGCCTCGGAAGGTTCACCCCTCCACTTT. Amino acids: CASSLASEGSPLHF.

The rearrangement joins TRBV5-1 to TRBJ2-7; 12 positions agree with TRBD1. Trimming took 4 bases from V and 2 from J; bases not matched to a gene: 4. The germline CDR1 and CDR2 sequences are SGHRS and YFSETQ. CDR3 length equals 15 residues. The CDR3 loop is CASSEGTGGAYEQYF. The CDR3 DNA is TGCGCCAGCAGCGAGGGGACAGGGGGCGCCTACGAGCAGTACTTC.